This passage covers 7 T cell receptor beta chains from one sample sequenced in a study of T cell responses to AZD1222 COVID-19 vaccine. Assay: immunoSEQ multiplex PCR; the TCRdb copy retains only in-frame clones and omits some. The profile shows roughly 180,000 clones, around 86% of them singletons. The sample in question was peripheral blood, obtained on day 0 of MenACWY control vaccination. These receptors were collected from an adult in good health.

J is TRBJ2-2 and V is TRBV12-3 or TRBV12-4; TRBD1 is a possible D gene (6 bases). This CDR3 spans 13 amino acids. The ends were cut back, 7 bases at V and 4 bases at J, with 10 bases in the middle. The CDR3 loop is CASTGQSTGELFF. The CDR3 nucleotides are TGTGCCAGCACCGGACAGAGCACCGGGGAGCTGTTTTTT.

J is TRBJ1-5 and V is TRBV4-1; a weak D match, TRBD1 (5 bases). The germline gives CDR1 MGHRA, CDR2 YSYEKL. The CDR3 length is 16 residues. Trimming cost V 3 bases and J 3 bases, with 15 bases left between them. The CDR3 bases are TGCGCCAGCAGCCAGGCGGGGGGAGGTTCCAATCAGCCCCAGCATTTT. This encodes CASSQAGGGSNQPQHF.

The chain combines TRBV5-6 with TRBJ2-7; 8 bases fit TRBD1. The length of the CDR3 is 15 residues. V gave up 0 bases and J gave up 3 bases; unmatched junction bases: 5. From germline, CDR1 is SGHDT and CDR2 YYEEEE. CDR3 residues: CASSLAQGVDYEQYF. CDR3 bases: TGTGCCAGCAGCTTGGCACAGGGGGTAGACTACGAGCAGTACTTC.

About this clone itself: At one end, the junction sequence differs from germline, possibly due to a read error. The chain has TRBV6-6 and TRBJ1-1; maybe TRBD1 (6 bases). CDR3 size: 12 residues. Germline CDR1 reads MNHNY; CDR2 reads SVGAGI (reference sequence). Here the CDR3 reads CASSYLGGSAFF. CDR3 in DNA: TGTGCCAGCAGCTACTTAGGGGGATCAGCTTTCTTT.

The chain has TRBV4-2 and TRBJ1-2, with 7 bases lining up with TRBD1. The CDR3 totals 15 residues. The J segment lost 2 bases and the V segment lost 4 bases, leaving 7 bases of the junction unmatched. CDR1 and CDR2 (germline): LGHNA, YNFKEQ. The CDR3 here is CASSLNDRVNYGYTF. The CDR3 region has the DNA TGTGCCAGCAGCCTTAATGACAGGGTAAACTATGGCTACACCTTC.

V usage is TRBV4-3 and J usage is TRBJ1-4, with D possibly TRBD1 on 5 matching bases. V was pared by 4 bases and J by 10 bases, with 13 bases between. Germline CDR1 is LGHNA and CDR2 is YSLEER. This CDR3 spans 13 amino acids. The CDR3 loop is CASSPDLQAKLFF. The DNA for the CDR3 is TGCGCCAGCAGCCCAGACCTACAGGCAAAACTGTTTTTT.

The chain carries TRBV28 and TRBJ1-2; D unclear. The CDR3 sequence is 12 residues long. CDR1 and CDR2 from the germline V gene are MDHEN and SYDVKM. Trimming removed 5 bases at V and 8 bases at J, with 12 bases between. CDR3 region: CASSPEPAGYTF. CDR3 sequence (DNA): TGTGCCAGCAGTCCTGAACCCGCGGGCTACACCTTC.